Only a few counts were recorded for the clone carrying this T cell receptor beta chain. This entry is derived from a study of blood T cell repertoires in COVID-19. Study summary: The United States, Italy and Spain provided the acute and convalescent COVID-19 samples. The cDNA or gDNA used as material had been derived from T cells, B-cell-depleted T cells, or PBMCs.

In the original processing: Researchers report that nucleated cell counts were estimated from reference gene primer amplification. TCRdb's copy holds only in-frame clones and misses some; the assay was immunoSEQ multiplex PCR. That table supplies the V and J calls and clone size; D and trimming were determined from the DNA. The table includes 30,000 to 45,000 clones, more than 85% detected once. The germline gives CDR1 KGHSH, CDR2 LQKENI. CDR3 length equals 17 residues. Deletions cut 4 bases from V and 0 bases from J, with 16 bases between. The clonotype originates from a man aged 65-85 years with acute or convalescent COVID-19. The source material was peripheral blood. This chain connects TRBV18 to TRBJ1-3; D may be TRBD1 (6 bases). The DNA of the CDR3 is TGTGCCAGCTCACATATAACAGGGCAACGCTCTGGAAACACCATATATTTT. Protein sequence: CASSHITGQRSGNTIYF.